This T cell receptor (beta chain) was found in a study of cytomegalovirus exposure and HLA in healthy donors. Study results and limitations: According to a subsequent analysis, TCR clusters identified in the first cohort showed a tendency to co-occur across the roughly 120 validation repertoires.

A few counts support this clone. Its specificity is not known. Sequencing was performed with immunoSEQ multiplex PCR; in TCRdb, only in-frame clones are kept and a portion is missing. Among approximately 230,000 clones listed, over 75% were seen once. Germline values: CDR1 SGHAT, CDR2 FQNNGV. This CDR3 is built from 19 residues. Trimming cost V 5 bases and J 11 bases; bases outside gene matches: 26. Sequencing used PBMCs. The clonotype comes from a man aged 18 to 29 in good health and CMV-seropositive. The chain has TRBV11-2 and TRBJ1-3, with 8 bases identical to TRBD1. Here the CDR3 DNA reads TGTGCCAGCAGCCCCGTAGCGGGGGACGGGACAGGTGACCGTTGGGCCATATATTTT. Its protein product is CASSPVAGDGTGDRWAIYF. The full variable domain, with the rest looked up from reference TRBV11-2 and TRBJ1-3, is EAGVAQSPRYKIIEKRQSVAFWCNPISGHATLYWYQQILGQGPKLLIQFQNNGVVDDSQLPKDRFSAERLKGVDSTLKIQPAKLEDSAVYLCASSPVAGDGTGDRWAIYFGEGSWLTVV.